This entry is about one TCR beta chain. Its antigen is undetermined. The CDR3 has 16 amino acids. Germline V gene sequence: CDR1 SGHTA, CDR2 FQGTGA. V lost 4 bases, J lost 3 bases, and 6 bases stayed unmatched. This sample is drawn from a study of T cell responses to AZD1222 COVID-19 vaccine. Generated by immunoSEQ multiplex PCR, the TCRdb table keeps only in-frame clones and is missing some. The sample carries roughly 160,000 clones, 80% to 90% recorded once. Study findings and constraints: The donor group comprised mostly white British people and more females; the analysis possibly underestimated clonal diversity. At baseline, just 5 or 6 AZD1222 recipients tested seropositive. Nearly half of spike-specific TCRs reportedly go after variant regions that carry no mutations.

The V gene is TRBV7-3, the J gene TRBJ2-3; 11 nucleotides line up with TRBD2. The TCR comes from an adult in good health. Specimen: peripheral blood, collected on day 0 of AZD1222 vaccination. CDR3 nucleotides: TGTGCCAGCAGCTCGTCACTAGCGGGGGAGACAGATACGCAGTATTTT. Its translation is CASSSSLAGETDTQYF.